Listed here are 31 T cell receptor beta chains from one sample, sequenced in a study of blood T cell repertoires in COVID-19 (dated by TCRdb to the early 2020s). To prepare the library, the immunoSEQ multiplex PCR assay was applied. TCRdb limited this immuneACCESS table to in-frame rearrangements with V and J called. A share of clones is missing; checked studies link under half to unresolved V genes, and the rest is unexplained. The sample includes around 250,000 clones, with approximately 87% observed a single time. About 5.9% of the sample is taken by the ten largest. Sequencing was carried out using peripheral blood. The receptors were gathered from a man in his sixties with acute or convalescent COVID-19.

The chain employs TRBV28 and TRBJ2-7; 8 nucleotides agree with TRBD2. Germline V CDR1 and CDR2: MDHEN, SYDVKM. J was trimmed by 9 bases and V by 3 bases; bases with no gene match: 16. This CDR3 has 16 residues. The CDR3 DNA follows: TGTGCCAGCAGTTTCTACCAGCGGGAGTTCCTTCCCGGGCAGTACTTC. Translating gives CASSFYQREFLPGQYF.

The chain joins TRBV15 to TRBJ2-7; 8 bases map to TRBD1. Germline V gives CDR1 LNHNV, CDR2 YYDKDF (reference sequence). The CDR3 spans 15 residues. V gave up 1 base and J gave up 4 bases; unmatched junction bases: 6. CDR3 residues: CATSRALGTGYEQYF. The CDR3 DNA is TGTGCCACCAGCAGAGCCCTTGGGACAGGTTACGAGCAGTACTTC.

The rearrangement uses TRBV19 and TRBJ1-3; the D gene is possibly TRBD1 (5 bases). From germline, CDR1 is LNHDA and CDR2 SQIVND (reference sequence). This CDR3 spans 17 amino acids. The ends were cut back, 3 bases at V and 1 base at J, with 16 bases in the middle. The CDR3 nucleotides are TGTGCCAGTAGTATTGCCCCATCTTCAGGGTCTGGAAACACCATATATTTT. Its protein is CASSIAPSSGSGNTIYF.

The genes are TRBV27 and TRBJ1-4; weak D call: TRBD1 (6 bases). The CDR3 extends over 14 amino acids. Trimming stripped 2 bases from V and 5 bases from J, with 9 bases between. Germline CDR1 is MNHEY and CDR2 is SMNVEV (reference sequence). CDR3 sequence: CASSLIGQNEKLFF. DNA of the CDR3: TGTGCCAGCAGTTTAATAGGACAGAATGAAAAACTGTTTTTT.

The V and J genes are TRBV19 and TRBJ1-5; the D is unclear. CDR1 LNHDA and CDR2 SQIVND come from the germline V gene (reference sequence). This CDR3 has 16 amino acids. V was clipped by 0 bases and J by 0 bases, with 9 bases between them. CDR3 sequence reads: CASSIDGADSNQPQHF. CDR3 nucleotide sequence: TGTGCCAGTAGTATAGATGGCGCGGATAGCAATCAGCCCCAGCATTTT.

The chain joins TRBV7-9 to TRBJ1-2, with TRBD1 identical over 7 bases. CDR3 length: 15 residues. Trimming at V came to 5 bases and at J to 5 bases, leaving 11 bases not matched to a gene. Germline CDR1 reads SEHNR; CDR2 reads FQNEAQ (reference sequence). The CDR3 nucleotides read TGTGCCAGCAGCCAAGAAACAGGGGCGTGGTATGGCTACACCTTC. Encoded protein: CASSQETGAWYGYTF.

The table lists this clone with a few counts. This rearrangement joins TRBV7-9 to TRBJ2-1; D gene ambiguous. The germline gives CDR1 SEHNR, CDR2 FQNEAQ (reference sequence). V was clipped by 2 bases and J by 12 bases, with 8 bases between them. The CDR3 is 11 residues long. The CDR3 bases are TGTGCCAGCAGCTTAAGCGATGGGCAGTTCTTC. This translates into CASSLSDGQFF.

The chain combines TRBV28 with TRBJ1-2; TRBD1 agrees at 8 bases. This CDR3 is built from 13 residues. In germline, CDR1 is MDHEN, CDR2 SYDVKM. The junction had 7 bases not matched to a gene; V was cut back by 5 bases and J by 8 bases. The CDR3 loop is CASSPRTGIGYTF. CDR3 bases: TGTGCCAGCAGTCCCCGGACAGGGATAGGCTACACCTTC.

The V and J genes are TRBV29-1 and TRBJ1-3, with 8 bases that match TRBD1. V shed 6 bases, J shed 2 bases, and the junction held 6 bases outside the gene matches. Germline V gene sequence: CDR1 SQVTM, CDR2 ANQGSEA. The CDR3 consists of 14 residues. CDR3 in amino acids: CSVGGQGPGNTIYF. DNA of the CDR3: TGCAGCGTAGGTGGACAGGGCCCTGGAAACACCATATATTTT.

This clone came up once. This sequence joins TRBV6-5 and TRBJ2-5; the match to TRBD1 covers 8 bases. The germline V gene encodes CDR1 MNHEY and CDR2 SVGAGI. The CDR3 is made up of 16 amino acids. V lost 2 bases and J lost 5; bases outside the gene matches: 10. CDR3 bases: TGTGCCAGCAGTTACGGAGGACAGGGAGGAGGGGAGACCCAGTACTTC. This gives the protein CASSYGGQGGGETQYF.

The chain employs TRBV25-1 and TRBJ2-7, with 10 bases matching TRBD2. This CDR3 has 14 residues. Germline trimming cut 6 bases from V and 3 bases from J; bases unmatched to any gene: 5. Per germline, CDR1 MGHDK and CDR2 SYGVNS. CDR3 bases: TGTGCCAGCAGCCTAGCGGGAGTAAACTACGAGCAGTACTTC. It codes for CASSLAGVNYEQYF.

The CDR3 sequence: CASRPGDRGVSGELFF. The CDR3 region has the DNA TGTGCCAGCCGTCCCGGGGACAGGGGTGTTTCCGGGGAGCTGTTTTTT. The J gene is TRBJ2-2, the V gene TRBV11-2; 10 positions agree with TRBD1. The CDR3 is 16 residues long. The J segment lost 6 bases and the V segment lost 8 bases, leaving 12 bases of the junction unmatched. Germline values: CDR1 SGHAT, CDR2 FQNNGV.

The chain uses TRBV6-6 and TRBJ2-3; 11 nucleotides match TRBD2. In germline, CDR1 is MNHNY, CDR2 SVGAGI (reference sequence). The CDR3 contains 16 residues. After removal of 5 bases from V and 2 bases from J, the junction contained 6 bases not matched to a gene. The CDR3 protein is CASSHGLAGPTDTQYF. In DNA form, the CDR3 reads TGTGCCAGCAGTCACGGACTAGCGGGCCCCACAGATACGCAGTATTTT.

CDR3 DNA: TGTGCCAGCAGTCCAATTGGGACAGGGGGCACCCATTCACCCCTCCACTTT. Amino acid sequence: CASSPIGTGGTHSPLHF. This chain uses TRBV28 with TRBJ1-6; 12 bases align to TRBD1. Germline V gene sequence: CDR1 MDHEN, CDR2 SYDVKM. The trim removed 5 bases at V and 8 bases at J, leaving 10 bases unmatched. The CDR3 contains 17 residues.

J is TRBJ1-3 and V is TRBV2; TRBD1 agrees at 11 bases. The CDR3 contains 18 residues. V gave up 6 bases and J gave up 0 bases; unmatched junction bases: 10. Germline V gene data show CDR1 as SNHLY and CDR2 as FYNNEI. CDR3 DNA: TGTGCCAGCAGCGTCACCAGGACAGGGGGCTCCTCTGGAAACACCATATATTTT. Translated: CASSVTRTGGSSGNTIYF. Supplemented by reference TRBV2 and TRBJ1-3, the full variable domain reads EPEVTQTPSHQVTQMGQEVILRCVPISNHLYFYWYRQILGQKVEFLVSFYNNEISEKSEIFDDQFSVERPDGSNFTLKIRSTKLEDSAMYFCASSVTRTGGSSGNTIYFGEGSWLTVV.

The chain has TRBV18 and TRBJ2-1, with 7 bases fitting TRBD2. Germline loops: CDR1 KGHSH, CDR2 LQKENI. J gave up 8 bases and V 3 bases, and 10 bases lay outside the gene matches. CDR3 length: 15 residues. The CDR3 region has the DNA TGTGCCAGCTCACCTCGGACTAGTGGCCGGGATGAGCAGTTCTTC. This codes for CASSPRTSGRDEQFF.

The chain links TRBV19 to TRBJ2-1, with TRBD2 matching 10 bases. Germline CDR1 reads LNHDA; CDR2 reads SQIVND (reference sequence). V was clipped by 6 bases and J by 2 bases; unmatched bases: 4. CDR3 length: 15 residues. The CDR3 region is CASRELAGPYNEQFF. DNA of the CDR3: TGTGCCAGTAGGGAACTAGCGGGACCCTACAATGAGCAGTTCTTC.

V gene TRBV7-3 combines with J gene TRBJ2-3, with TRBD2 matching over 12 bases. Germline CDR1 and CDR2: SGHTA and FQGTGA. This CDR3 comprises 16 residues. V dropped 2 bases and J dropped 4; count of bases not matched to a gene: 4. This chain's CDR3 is CASSLGTSGYPDTQYF. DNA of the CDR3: TGTGCCAGCAGCTTAGGGACTAGCGGGTATCCAGATACGCAGTATTTT.

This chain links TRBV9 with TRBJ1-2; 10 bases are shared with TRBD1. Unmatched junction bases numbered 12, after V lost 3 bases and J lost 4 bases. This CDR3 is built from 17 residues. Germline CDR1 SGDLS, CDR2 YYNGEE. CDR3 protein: CASSAGTGEGRGYGYTF. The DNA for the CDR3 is TGTGCCAGCAGCGCCGGGACAGGGGAGGGCCGGGGCTATGGCTACACCTTC.

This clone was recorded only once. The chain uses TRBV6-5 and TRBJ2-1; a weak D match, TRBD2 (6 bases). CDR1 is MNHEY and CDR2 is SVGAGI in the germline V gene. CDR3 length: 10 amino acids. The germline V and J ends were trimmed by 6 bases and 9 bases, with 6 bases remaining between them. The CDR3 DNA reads TGTGCCAGCAGGGGAGGTGAGCAGTTCTTC. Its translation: CASRGGEQFF.

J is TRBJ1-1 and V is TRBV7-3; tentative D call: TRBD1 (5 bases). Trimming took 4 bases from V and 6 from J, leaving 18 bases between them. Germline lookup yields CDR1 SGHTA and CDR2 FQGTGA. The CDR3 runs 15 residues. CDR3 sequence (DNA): TGTGCCAGCAGCTCCCAGCCGGGGGGAGGGTCTGAAGCTTTCTTT. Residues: CASSSQPGGGSEAFF.

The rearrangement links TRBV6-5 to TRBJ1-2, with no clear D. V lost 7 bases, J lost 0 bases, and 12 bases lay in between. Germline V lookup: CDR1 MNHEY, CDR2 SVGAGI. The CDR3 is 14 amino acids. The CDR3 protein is CASTRSPANYGYTF. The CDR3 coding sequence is TGTGCCAGCACCCGTTCCCCAGCTAACTATGGCTACACCTTC.

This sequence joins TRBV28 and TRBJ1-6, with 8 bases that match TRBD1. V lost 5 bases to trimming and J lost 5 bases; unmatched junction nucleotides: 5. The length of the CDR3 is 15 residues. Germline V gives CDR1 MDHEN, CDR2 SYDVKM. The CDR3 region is CASSPPTGDNSPLHF. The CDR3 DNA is TGTGCCAGCAGTCCCCCGACAGGGGATAATTCACCCCTCCACTTT.

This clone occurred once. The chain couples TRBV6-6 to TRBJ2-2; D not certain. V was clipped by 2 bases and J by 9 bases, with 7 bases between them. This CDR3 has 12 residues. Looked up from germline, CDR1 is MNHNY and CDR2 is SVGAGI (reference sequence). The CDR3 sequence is CASSYPGRELFF. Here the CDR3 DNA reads TGTGCCAGCAGTTACCCTGGGCGGGAGCTGTTTTTT.

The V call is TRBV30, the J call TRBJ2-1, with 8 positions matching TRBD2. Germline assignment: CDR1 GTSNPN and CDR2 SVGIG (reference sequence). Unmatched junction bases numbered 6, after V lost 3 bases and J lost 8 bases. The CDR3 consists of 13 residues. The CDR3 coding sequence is TGTGCCTGGAGGTGGAGCGGGAGCGATGAGCAGTTCTTC. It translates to CAWRWSGSDEQFF.

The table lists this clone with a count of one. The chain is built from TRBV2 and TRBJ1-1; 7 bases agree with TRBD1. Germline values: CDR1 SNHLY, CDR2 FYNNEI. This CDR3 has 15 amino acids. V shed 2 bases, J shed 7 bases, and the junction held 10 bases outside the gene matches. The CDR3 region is CASSEFQTGSVEAFF. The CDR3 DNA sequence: TGTGCCAGCAGTGAATTCCAGACAGGGAGCGTTGAAGCTTTCTTT.

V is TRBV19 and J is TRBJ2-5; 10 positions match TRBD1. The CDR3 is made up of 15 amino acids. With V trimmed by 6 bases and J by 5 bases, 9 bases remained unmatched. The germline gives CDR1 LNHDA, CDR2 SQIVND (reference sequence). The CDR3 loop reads CASREGQGRGETQYF. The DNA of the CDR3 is TGTGCCAGTAGAGAGGGACAGGGGCGTGGGGAGACCCAGTACTTC.

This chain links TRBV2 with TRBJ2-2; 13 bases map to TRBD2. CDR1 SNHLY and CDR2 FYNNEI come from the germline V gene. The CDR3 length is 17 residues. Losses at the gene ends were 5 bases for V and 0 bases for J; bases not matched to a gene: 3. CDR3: CASSRGLAGPNTGELFF. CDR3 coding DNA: TGTGCCAGCAGTCGGGGACTAGCGGGACCGAACACCGGGGAGCTGTTTTTT.

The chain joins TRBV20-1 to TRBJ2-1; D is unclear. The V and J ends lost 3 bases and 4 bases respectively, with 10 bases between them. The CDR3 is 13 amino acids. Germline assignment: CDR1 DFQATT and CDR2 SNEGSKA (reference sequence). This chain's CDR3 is CSASTADYNEQFF. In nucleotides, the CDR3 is TGCAGTGCTAGTACGGCGGATTACAATGAGCAGTTCTTC.

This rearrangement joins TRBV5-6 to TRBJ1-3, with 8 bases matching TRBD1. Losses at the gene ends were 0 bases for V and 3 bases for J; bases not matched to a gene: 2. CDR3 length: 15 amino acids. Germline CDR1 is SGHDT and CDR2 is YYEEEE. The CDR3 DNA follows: TGTGCCAGCAGCTTGGGGACAGGGCGTGGAAACACCATATATTTT. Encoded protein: CASSLGTGRGNTIYF.

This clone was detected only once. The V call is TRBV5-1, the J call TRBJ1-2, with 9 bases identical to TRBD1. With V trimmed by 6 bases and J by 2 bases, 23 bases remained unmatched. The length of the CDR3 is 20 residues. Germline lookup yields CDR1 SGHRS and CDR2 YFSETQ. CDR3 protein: CASTKDRGSLVGAENYGYTF. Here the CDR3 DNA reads TGCGCCAGCACGAAGGACAGGGGTTCGTTGGTAGGTGCGGAAAACTATGGCTACACCTTC.